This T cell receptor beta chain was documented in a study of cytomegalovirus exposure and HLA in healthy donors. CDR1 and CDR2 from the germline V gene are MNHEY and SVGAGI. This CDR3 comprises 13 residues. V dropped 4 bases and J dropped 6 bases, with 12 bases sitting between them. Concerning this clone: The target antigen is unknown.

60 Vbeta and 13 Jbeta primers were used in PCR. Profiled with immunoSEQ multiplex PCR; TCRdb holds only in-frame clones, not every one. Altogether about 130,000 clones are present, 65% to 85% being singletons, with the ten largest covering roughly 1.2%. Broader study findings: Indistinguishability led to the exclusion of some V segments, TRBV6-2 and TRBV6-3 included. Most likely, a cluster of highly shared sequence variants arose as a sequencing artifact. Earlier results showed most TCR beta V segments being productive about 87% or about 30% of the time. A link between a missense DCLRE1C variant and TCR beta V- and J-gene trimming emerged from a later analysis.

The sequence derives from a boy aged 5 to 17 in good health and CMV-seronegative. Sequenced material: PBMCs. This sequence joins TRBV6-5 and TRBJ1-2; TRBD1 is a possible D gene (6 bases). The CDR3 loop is CASSFPRGHGYTF. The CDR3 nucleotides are TGTGCCAGCAGTTTCCCCAGGGGTCATGGCTACACCTTC.